The 5 T cell receptor beta chains given below trace back to one sample, sequenced in a study of shared clonotypes between healthy human individuals. The assay was immunoSEQ multiplex PCR, and TCRdb's table has in-frame clones only and misses some. The data show under 850,000 clones, 72% seen once. The sequenced sample consisted of memory CD4+ T cells sorted from blood. Documented subset: CD45RA-negative fraction. Receptors were obtained from a woman aged 25 to 39 in good health.

The CDR3 loop reads CASSPGTGHEQYF. In DNA form, the CDR3 reads TGTGCCAGCAGTCCGGGGACAGGCCACGAGCAGTACTTC. The V gene is TRBV27, the J gene TRBJ2-7; 8 nucleotides line up with TRBD1. V lost 5 bases, J lost 5 bases, and 5 bases stayed unmatched. The germline V gene encodes CDR1 MNHEY and CDR2 SMNVEV (reference sequence). CDR3 size: 13 residues.

This clone was observed a few times. The chain carries TRBV7-6 and TRBJ2-7; TRBD2 agrees at 9 bases. The CDR3 contains 17 residues. CDR1 is SGHVS and CDR2 is FNYEAQ in the germline V gene. The V gene end was trimmed by 2 bases and the J gene end by 6 bases; junction bases not matched to a gene: 14. The CDR3 reads CASSLSPPAGGPSEQYF. The CDR3 coding sequence is TGTGCCAGCAGCTTAAGCCCCCCAGCGGGAGGCCCTAGCGAGCAGTACTTC.

The chain has TRBV11-2 and TRBJ1-1, with D possibly matching TRBD1 (5 bases). CDR1 is SGHAT and CDR2 is FQNNGV in the germline V gene. The V end was cut by 5 bases, the J end by 6 bases, with 19 bases between. CDR3 size: 15 residues. The CDR3 protein is CASSPWGGRGAEAFF. The CDR3 DNA reads as TGTGCCAGCAGCCCCTGGGGGGGACGGGGAGCTGAAGCTTTCTTT.

The table lists this clone with a few counts. The sample contains more than one DNA sequence encoding this CDR3. The chain is built from TRBV10-1 and TRBJ1-3, with D possibly being TRBD1 (5 bases). Germline CDR1 is WNHNN and CDR2 is SYGVQD (reference sequence). The CDR3 runs to 15 residues. Trimming removed 3 bases at V and 2 bases at J, with 11 bases between. CDR3 coding DNA: TGCGCCAGCAGTGACCCCGGGACGGCTGGAAACACCATATATTTT. Amino acid sequence: CASSDPGTAGNTIYF.

J is TRBJ1-4 and V is TRBV28, with unresolved D. The V end lost 5 bases, the J end lost 7 bases, and 17 bases lay between the germline ends. Germline loops: CDR1 MDHEN, CDR2 SYDVKM. The CDR3 runs to 15 residues. This chain's CDR3 is CASSPGLGYGEKLFF. CDR3 nucleotides: TGTGCCAGCAGTCCGGGGTTGGGTTACGGTGAAAAACTGTTTTTT.